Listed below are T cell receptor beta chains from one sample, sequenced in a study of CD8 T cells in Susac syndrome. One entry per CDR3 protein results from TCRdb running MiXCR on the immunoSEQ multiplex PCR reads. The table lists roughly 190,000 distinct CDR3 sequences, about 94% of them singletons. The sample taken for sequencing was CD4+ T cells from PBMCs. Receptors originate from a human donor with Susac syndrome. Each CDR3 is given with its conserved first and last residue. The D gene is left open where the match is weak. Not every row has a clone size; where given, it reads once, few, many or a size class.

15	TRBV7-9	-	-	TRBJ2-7	CASTLGGGRPYEQYF	TGTGCCAGCACCCTGGGTGGGGGCAGACCTTACGAGCAGTACTTC
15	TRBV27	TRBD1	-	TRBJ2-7	CASSFDRGGSYEQYF	TGTGCCAGCAGTTTCGACAGGGGAGGTTCCTACGAGCAGTACTTC
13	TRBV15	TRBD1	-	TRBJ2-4	CATRLQGKNIQYF	TGTGCCACCAGGTTACAGGGGAAAAACATTCAGTACTTC
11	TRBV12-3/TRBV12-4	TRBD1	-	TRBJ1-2	CASSRQGPRLF	TGTGCCAGCAGTAGACAGGGTCCCCGTCTTTTC
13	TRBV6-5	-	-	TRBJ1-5	CASSYGLDQLQHF	TGTGCCAGCAGCTACGGATTAGATCAGCTCCAGCATTTT
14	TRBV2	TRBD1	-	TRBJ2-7	CASSDRDSAYEQYF	TGTGCCAGCAGTGATAGGGACAGTGCCTACGAGCAGTACTTC
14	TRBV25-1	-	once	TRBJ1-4	CASSDWGGRGKLFF	TGTGCCAGCAGTGACTGGGGGGGCAGGGGAAAACTGTTTTTT
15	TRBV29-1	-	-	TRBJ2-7	CSVVPDRFPLYEQYF	TGCAGCGTTGTCCCCGACAGGTTCCCTCTTTACGAGCAGTACTTC
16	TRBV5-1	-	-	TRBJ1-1	CASSSGRRIENTEAFF	TGCGCCAGCAGCTCGGGCCGTCGGATAGAGAACACTGAAGCTTTCTTT
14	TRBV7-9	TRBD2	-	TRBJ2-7	CASSLTAGAYEQYF	TGTGCCAGCAGCTTAACAGCGGGGGCCTACGAGCAGTACTTC
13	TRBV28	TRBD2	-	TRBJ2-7	CASSLGLAYEQYF	TGTGCCAGTTCCCTTGGACTAGCCTACGAGCAGTACTTC
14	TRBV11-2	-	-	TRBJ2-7	CASSLERLSYEQYF	TGTGCCAGCAGCTTAGAAAGGCTATCGTACGAGCAGTACTTC
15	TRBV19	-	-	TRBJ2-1	CASSKWWGRDNEQFF	TGTGCCAGTAGTAAGTGGTGGGGAAGAGACAATGAGCAGTTCTTC
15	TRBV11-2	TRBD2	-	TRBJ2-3	CASSTLAGGPGTQYF	TGTGCCAGCAGTACACTAGCGGGGGGCCCAGGTACGCAGTATTTT
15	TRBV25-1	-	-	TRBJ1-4	CASSVGRGSDEKLFF	TGTGCCAGCAGTGTGGGCAGGGGTTCCGATGAAAAACTGTTTTTT